The 20 T cell receptor beta chains below come from one sample, sequenced in a study of T cell responses to AZD1222 COVID-19 vaccine. Produced via immunoSEQ multiplex PCR; TCRdb's table is partial and in-frame only. The sample includes tens of thousands of clones, 70% to 90% seen only once; the top ten take 1.3%. This specimen was peripheral blood, taken 28 days after the second AZD1222 dose. The source is an adult who received the AZD1222 COVID-19 vaccine.

In this sample, this clone is medium-sized. The chain joins TRBV19 to TRBJ2-7; TRBD2 matches 11 bases. Germline V gene data show CDR1 as LNHDA and CDR2 as SQIVND (reference sequence). The CDR3 extends over 13 amino acids. The J segment lost 4 bases and the V segment lost 8 bases, leaving 4 bases of the junction unmatched. In nucleotides, the CDR3 is TGTGCCAGTTCCGGGACTAGCGGATACGAGCAGTACTTC. It codes for CASSGTSGYEQYF. The full variable domain, in which reference TRBV19 and TRBJ2-7 provide the parts outside the CDR3, is DGGITQSPKYLFRKEGQNVTLSCEQNLNHDAMYWYRQDPGQGLRLIYYSQIVNDFQKGDIAEGYSVSREKKESFPLTVTSAQKNPTAFYLCASSGTSGYEQYFGPGTRLTVT.

This clone is a singleton in its sample. The chain employs TRBV2 and TRBJ2-7, with 11 bases identical to TRBD1. J was trimmed by 3 bases and V by 4 bases; bases with no gene match: 2. The CDR3 runs to 14 residues. The germline CDR1 and CDR2 sequences are SNHLY and FYNNEI. The CDR3 bases are TGTGCCAGCAGTGTGGGGACAGGGGGCTACGAGCAGTACTTC. Encoded protein: CASSVGTGGYEQYF.

The chain carries TRBV27 and TRBJ1-4; 9 bases match TRBD1. CDR3 size: 15 residues. The germline CDR1 and CDR2 sequences are MNHEY and SMNVEV (reference sequence). With V trimmed by 6 bases and J by 6 bases, 8 bases remained unmatched. Here the CDR3 DNA reads TGTGCCAGCAGAGCTACAGGGGGCAGGGATGAAAAACTGTTTTTT. This sequence encodes CASRATGGRDEKLFF. Based on the CDR3 plus reference TRBV27 and TRBJ1-4, the full variable domain is EAQVTQNPRYLITVTGKKLTVTCSQNMNHEYMSWYRQDPGLGLRQIYYSMNVEVTDKGDVPEGYKVSRKEKRNFPLILESPSPNQTSLYFCASRATGGRDEKLFFGSGTQLSVL.

This clone has a single count. The rearrangement links TRBV2 to TRBJ1-1; D gene ambiguous. V shed 6 bases and J shed 3 bases, with 5 bases lying between them. The CDR3 sequence is 11 residues long. Germline V gives CDR1 SNHLY, CDR2 FYNNEI. CDR3 amino acids: CASRGDTEAFF. CDR3 sequence (DNA): TGTGCCAGCAGGGGAGACACTGAAGCTTTCTTT.

The chain combines TRBV7-3 with TRBJ2-5; D call uncertain. Trimming removed 3 bases from V and 5 bases from J, with 10 bases in between. CDR3 length: 13 residues. The germline V gene has CDR1 SGHTA and CDR2 FQGTGA. The CDR3 here is CASSFFKAETQYF. CDR3 DNA sequence: TGTGCCAGCAGCTTTTTTAAAGCGGAGACCCAGTACTTC.

The V and J genes are TRBV5-4 and TRBJ2-7; TRBD2 agrees at 8 bases. This CDR3 spans 15 amino acids. The V segment lost 0 bases and the J segment 6 bases; nucleotides outside the gene matches: 8. The germline V gene has CDR1 SGHNT and CDR2 YYREEE (reference sequence). The CDR3 loop is CASSLGVGRAAEQYF. CDR3 in DNA: TGTGCCAGCAGCTTGGGGGTCGGGAGGGCCGCCGAGCAGTACTTC.

The chain links TRBV10-3 to TRBJ1-5, with 8 bases fitting TRBD1. Germline assignment: CDR1 ENHRY and CDR2 SYGVKD. The CDR3 covers 12 residues. After removal of 11 bases from V and 6 bases from J, the junction contained 6 bases not matched to a gene. The CDR3 protein is CAVQGEGQPQHF. In DNA form, the CDR3 reads TGTGCCGTACAGGGGGAAGGTCAGCCCCAGCATTTT.

CDR3 protein: CASSPGTRDRGNTIYF. CDR3 sequence (DNA): TGTGCCAGCAGCCCGGGAACCCGGGACCGTGGAAACACCATATATTTT. This chain uses TRBV7-3 with TRBJ1-3; D perhaps matches TRBD1 (5 bases). V dropped 5 bases and J dropped 3 bases, with 17 bases sitting between them. CDR3 length equals 16 residues. Germline V gene sequence: CDR1 SGHTA, CDR2 FQGTGA.

The rearrangement joins TRBV21-1 to TRBJ2-2; TRBD2 is taken as the D call from the table, unchecked against the DNA. TRBV21-1 is annotated as a pseudogene. CDR3 length: 11 amino acids. The chain's CDR3 is CASTPCGELFF. DNA of the CDR3: TGTGCCAGCACCCCTTGTGGGGAGCTGTTTTTT.

This clone has just one count. This chain connects TRBV7-3 to TRBJ2-5, with 9 bases identical to TRBD2. Per germline, CDR1 SGHTA and CDR2 FQGTGA. Unmatched junction bases numbered 3, after V lost 2 bases and J lost 5 bases. The CDR3 runs to 14 residues. In DNA form, the CDR3 reads TGTGCCAGCAGCTTAGTAGCGGGAGAGGAGACCCAGTACTTC. This translates into CASSLVAGEETQYF.

This chain uses TRBV12-3 or TRBV12-4 with TRBJ1-2; the D is unclear. The CDR3 totals 13 residues. V lost 6 bases and J 8 bases, leaving 16 bases between the germline ends. The CDR3 reads CASSLQGFGGYTF. The CDR3, as DNA: TGTGCCAGCAGCCTCCAAGGTTTCGGGGGCTACACCTTC.

The chain recombines TRBV6-5 with TRBJ1-6; tentatively, D is TRBD1 (5 bases). The V gene's germline CDR1 is MNHEY and CDR2 SVGAGI. The CDR3 loop spans 12 amino acids. With 5 bases removed from V and 7 bases from J, the gap between germline ends came to 6 bases. The CDR3 region is CASSRGNSPLHF. The CDR3 DNA is TGTGCCAGCAGTCGGGGGAATTCACCCCTCCACTTT.

This clone was observed once. This rearrangement joins TRBV6-1 to TRBJ1-3; possible D gene TRBD1, 5 bases. From germline, CDR1 is MNHNS and CDR2 SASEGT. The CDR3 has 20 amino acids. V was shortened by 1 base and J by 2 bases, with 24 bases between the two germline ends. For the CDR3, the DNA is TGTGCCAGCAGTGAAGAATACGTGGGACGGGTAACGGGAGCTGGAAACACCATATATTTT. This gives the protein CASSEEYVGRVTGAGNTIYF.

The chain couples TRBV24-1 to TRBJ2-1, with 7 nucleotides matching TRBD1. Germline CDR1 is KGHDR and CDR2 is SFDVKD. With V trimmed by 2 bases and J by 2 bases, 5 bases remained unmatched. The CDR3 runs to 16 residues. The CDR3 here is CATSDSQGSPYNEQFF. CDR3 nucleotide sequence: TGTGCCACCAGTGATTCACAGGGGTCCCCCTACAATGAGCAGTTCTTC.

The chain employs TRBV27 and TRBJ2-1; 8 bases agree with TRBD2. CDR1 and CDR2 from the germline V gene are MNHEY and SMNVEV (reference sequence). The CDR3 extends over 17 amino acids. The V segment lost 4 bases and the J segment 6 bases; nucleotides outside the gene matches: 14. The CDR3 reads CASSSPLGSGSGNEQFF. The CDR3 bases are TGTGCCAGCAGTTCCCCCTTAGGCAGCGGGAGTGGCAATGAGCAGTTCTTC.

The CDR3 nucleotides read TGTGCCAGTAGCCCGGGGTGGGGCCAACGCACAACTAATGAAAAACTGTTTTTT. Translating it yields CASSPGWGQRTTNEKLFF. The chain is built from TRBV19 and TRBJ1-4, with D maybe TRBD1 (5 bases). This CDR3 contains 18 residues. V was trimmed by 6 bases and J by 0 bases, leaving 20 bases between them. Germline CDR1 is LNHDA and CDR2 is SQIVND (reference sequence).

This clone was found a few times. The chain links TRBV27 to TRBJ1-1; D is uncertain. The CDR3 spans 13 residues. Germline values: CDR1 MNHEY, CDR2 SMNVEV (reference sequence). The V gene lost 6 bases and the J gene lost 1 base, with 9 bases spanning the gap. Here the CDR3 DNA reads TGTGCCAGCAGGCCCCCCGGGAACACTGAAGCTTTCTTT. Translation: CASRPPGNTEAFF.

This clone showed up just once. V gene TRBV29-1 combines with J gene TRBJ1-2, with TRBD1 as a possible D gene (5 bases). Germline V CDR1 and CDR2: SQVTM, ANQGSEA. The CDR3 runs to 13 residues. Trimming left V 6 bases short and J 3 bases short, with 14 bases between. CDR3 sequence: CSVGKRGDYGYTF. The DNA for the CDR3 is TGCAGCGTGGGAAAAAGGGGTGACTATGGCTACACCTTC.

The chain couples TRBV18 to TRBJ1-5; 12 bases match TRBD1. Germline V gene sequence: CDR1 KGHSH, CDR2 LQKENI. The CDR3 spans 15 residues. J was trimmed by 6 bases and V by 3 bases; bases with no gene match: 3. The CDR3 is CASSPGQGAGQPQHF. The CDR3 nucleotides read TGTGCCAGCTCACCGGGACAGGGGGCGGGTCAGCCCCAGCATTTT.

The chain is built from TRBV6-6 and TRBJ2-2; TRBD2 matches at 10 bases. Germline assignment: CDR1 MNHNY and CDR2 SVGAGI (reference sequence). Germline trimming cut 6 bases from V and 1 base from J; bases unmatched to any gene: 17. There are 20 residues in the CDR3. CDR3 in DNA: TGTGCCAGCAGCCCAGTCTCCATACATCCTAGCGGGAGGAACACCGGGGAGCTGTTTTTT. Translating gives CASSPVSIHPSGRNTGELFF.